The 26 T cell receptor beta chains in this list originate from one sample, sequenced in a study of T cell repertoires in cytomegalovirus infection. These receptors lack a known antigen. From the reads, TCRdb called clonotypes with MiXCR, one entry per CDR3 protein. The data show hundreds of thousands of distinct CDR3 sequences, roughly 30% seen once. The material sequenced was cultured PBMCs, taken from culture after CMV antigen stimulation. The source is a human donor in good health (CMV status not recorded). Some clones in this sample may be carry-over from other donors' samples.

This clonotype was seen a handful of times. This chain uses TRBV18 with TRBJ1-2, with TRBD1 matching 10 bases. The CDR3 has 14 amino acids. Germline V gene lookup returns CDR1 KGHSH and CDR2 LQKENI. With 5 bases clipped from V and 8 bases from J, the junction kept 8 bases outside the gene matches. CDR3 sequence reads: CASSETGTGDGYTF. CDR3 nucleotide sequence: TGTGCCAGCTCAGAAACCGGGACAGGGGACGGCTACACCTTC.

The V and J genes are TRBV2 and TRBJ2-3; perhaps TRBD2 as D (6 bases). The CDR3 runs 10 residues. Trimming shortened V by 11 bases and J by 5 bases, and 8 bases separated the two germline ends. Germline CDR1 and CDR2: SNHLY and FYNNEI. CDR3 sequence: CAAREDTQYF. The CDR3, as DNA: TGTGCCGCGCGGGAAGATACGCAGTATTTT.

The chain has TRBV27 and TRBJ2-2; 8 bases map to TRBD1. Germline CDR1 MNHEY, CDR2 SMNVEV (reference sequence). V was clipped by 5 bases and J by 3 bases; unmatched bases: 5. CDR3 size: 15 residues. CDR3 loop: CASSAGGLDTGELFF. The CDR3 DNA reads as TGTGCCAGCAGTGCAGGGGGCTTGGACACCGGGGAGCTGTTTTTT.

This rearrangement joins TRBV6-2 or TRBV6-3 to TRBJ2-3; TRBD2 might be the D (6 bases). V lost 2 bases and J lost 3, with 9 bases in between. The CDR3 consists of 14 residues. Germline lookup yields CDR1 MNHEY and CDR2 SVGEGT. CDR3 sequence: CASSYLLATDTQYF. The DNA of the CDR3 is TGTGCCAGCAGTTACCTTCTAGCGACAGATACGCAGTATTTT.

This clonotype was detected a few times. The V gene is TRBV6-5, the J gene TRBJ1-3; 9 bases align to TRBD1. This CDR3 has 15 residues. Looked up from germline, CDR1 is MNHEY and CDR2 is SVGAGI. With 5 bases clipped from V and 2 bases from J, the junction kept 4 bases outside the gene matches. CDR3 residues: CASSLTGGPGNTIYF. The CDR3 DNA reads TGTGCCAGCAGTCTCACAGGGGGCCCTGGAAACACCATATATTTT.

V and J are TRBV20-1 and TRBJ2-3; maybe TRBD2 (6 bases). Germline V gene lookup returns CDR1 DFQATT and CDR2 SNEGSKA (reference sequence). This CDR3 is 15 amino acids long. The V gene lost 6 bases and the J gene lost 4 bases, with 20 bases spanning the gap. The CDR3 is CSAGPTGSVADTQYF. Here the CDR3 DNA reads TGCAGTGCCGGGCCTACCGGGAGTGTCGCAGATACGCAGTATTTT.

A few counts support this clonotype. V usage is TRBV10-3 and J usage is TRBJ2-5, with D possibly matching TRBD2 (5 bases). The CDR3 contains 14 residues. Trimming took 3 bases from V and 4 from J, leaving 12 bases between them. The germline CDR1 and CDR2 sequences are ENHRY and SYGVKD. CDR3 DNA sequence: TGTGCCATCAGTGAACGATACGGAGGAGAGACCCAGTACTTC. Its protein product is CAISERYGGETQYF.

The V and J genes are TRBV18 and TRBJ1-6; 8 bases are shared with TRBD1. Germline CDR1 is KGHSH and CDR2 is LQKENI. The CDR3 runs 15 residues. V shed 5 bases and J 9 bases; nucleotides not matched to a gene: 9. The CDR3 reads CASSNNRGAVSPLHF. Written as DNA, the CDR3 is TGTGCCAGCTCAAACAACAGGGGGGCAGTTTCACCCCTCCACTTT.

CDR3 coding DNA: TGTGCCAGCAGCCAAGGGCTAGCGGGGCTGGCCCGGGGCACCGGGGAGCTGTTTTTT. It is translated as CASSQGLAGLARGTGELFF. The rearrangement uses TRBV4-2 and TRBJ2-2; 9 nucleotides line up with TRBD2. Germline CDR1 and CDR2: LGHNA and YNFKEQ. This CDR3 is 19 amino acids long. The junction had 13 bases not matched to a gene; V was cut back by 1 base and J by 4 bases.

This clonotype was detected many times. The chain joins TRBV7-6 to TRBJ2-1; 13 bases agree with TRBD2. Germline V lookup: CDR1 SGHVS, CDR2 FNYEAQ. V trimming: 4 bases; J trimming: 7 bases; junction bases outside the gene matches: 4. The CDR3 contains 15 residues. The CDR3 DNA follows: TGTGCCAGCAGCTCAGGACTAGCGGGGGTTAATGAGCAGTTCTTC. Its protein product is CASSSGLAGVNEQFF.

In its sample, this clonotype was seen many times. This chain connects TRBV7-2 to TRBJ2-7, with TRBD2 identical over 13 bases. In germline, CDR1 is SGHTA, CDR2 FQGNSA. The CDR3 consists of 14 residues. Trimming removed 5 bases from V and 6 bases from J; junction bases left unmatched: 4. CDR3 in amino acids: CASSELAGGFEQYF. The CDR3 nucleotides are TGTGCCAGCAGCGAACTAGCGGGGGGGTTCGAGCAGTACTTC.

At least ten counts were recorded for this clonotype. The chain recombines TRBV12-3 or TRBV12-4 with TRBJ2-7, with D perhaps TRBD1 (6 bases). V was clipped by 6 bases and J by 2 bases, with 11 bases between them. The CDR3 contains 13 residues. CDR3 in DNA: TGTGCCAGCAGCCTCCGACAGGCCTACGAGCAGTACTTC. Translated: CASSLRQAYEQYF.

In DNA form, the CDR3 reads TGTGCCAGCAGCTCCTTAGGGTTTGAAGCTTTCTTT. Amino acid sequence: CASSSLGFEAFF. V gene TRBV6-2 or TRBV6-3 combines with J gene TRBJ1-1, with unresolved D. Germline CDR1 MNHEY, CDR2 SVGEGT. The length of the CDR3 is 12 residues. The ends were cut back, 6 bases at V and 7 bases at J, with 12 bases in the middle.

The V gene is TRBV12-3 or TRBV12-4, the J gene TRBJ2-3, with TRBD1 matching 10 bases. This CDR3 spans 14 amino acids. J was trimmed by 10 bases and V by 7 bases; bases with no gene match: 11. The CDR3 loop is CASILRDRGPSQYF. The CDR3 nucleotides are TGTGCCAGCATTCTCCGGGACAGGGGCCCCTCGCAGTATTTT.

DNA for the CDR3: TGTGCCAGCAGTATGATGGGCACTAATGAAAAACTGTTTTTT. The encoded protein is CASSMMGTNEKLFF. The rearrangement links TRBV12-3 or TRBV12-4 to TRBJ1-4; unclear D gene. V was cut by 5 bases and J by 2 bases, with 9 bases left in between. This CDR3 region has 14 residues.

V and J are TRBV4-2 and TRBJ2-7; D is undetermined. CDR3 length: 12 residues. V was trimmed by 1 base and J by 6 bases, leaving 7 bases between them. Per the germline V gene, CDR1 is LGHNA and CDR2 is YNFKEQ. CDR3 nucleotides: TGTGCCAGCAGCCAAGCCTCGGGCGAGCAGTACTTC. This gives the protein CASSQASGEQYF.

This clonotype was seen only once. In this CDR3 the conserved last residue, phenylalanine or tryptophan, is missing, so a read error is likely. It is unclear where the CDR3 begins or ends on the DNA, so no DNA is shown, and the CDR3 is as TCRdb lists it. The chain links TRBV14 to TRBJ2-1; the table's TRBD2 call for D was not verified on the DNA. The CDR3 adds up to 13 amino acids, both ends counted. Germline assignment: CDR1 SGHDN and CDR2 FVKESK. CDR3 in amino acids: CASSPGLAGAPSL.

This clonotype has a handful of counts. Here the CDR3 reads CASSPAVETQYF. The CDR3 DNA sequence: TGTGCCAGCTCGCCCGCGGTGGAGACCCAGTACTTC. The chain uses TRBV18 and TRBJ2-5, with D uncertain. Germline-derived CDR1 and CDR2 are KGHSH and LQKENI. The CDR3 runs to 12 residues. Trimming stripped 6 bases from V and 5 bases from J, with 10 bases between.

The J gene is TRBJ2-1, the V gene TRBV12-3 or TRBV12-4; TRBD1 is a possible D gene (5 bases). This CDR3 region has 12 residues. Trimming cost V 8 bases and J 12 bases, with 17 bases left between them. The CDR3 DNA follows: TGTGCCAGCTCCAGGGCCCCATCGGGGCAGTTCTTC. Protein product: CASSRAPSGQFF.

The genes are TRBV10-3 and TRBJ1-1; TRBD1 matches 11 bases. The ends lost 8 bases at V and 3 bases at J; junction bases unmatched: 5. CDR3 size: 14 residues. Germline V gene sequence: CDR1 ENHRY, CDR2 SYGVKD. The CDR3 is CAIGGQGEYTEAFF. CDR3 sequence (DNA): TGTGCCATCGGGGGACAGGGGGAATACACTGAAGCTTTCTTT.

The chain has TRBV10-3 and TRBJ1-3; 7 bases map to TRBD1. Germline V gives CDR1 ENHRY, CDR2 SYGVKD. The CDR3 loop spans 21 amino acids. V was clipped by 7 bases and J by 3 bases; unmatched bases: 27. Here the CDR3 reads CAITTPSYRGLVLSDGNTIYF. As DNA, the CDR3 is TGTGCCATCACTACCCCCTCTTACAGGGGCTTGGTGTTGTCAGATGGAAACACCATATATTTT.

V and J are TRBV7-2 and TRBJ1-5; 10 nucleotides line up with TRBD1. Germline CDR1 is SGHTA and CDR2 is FQGNSA. Trimming removed 7 bases from V and 6 bases from J; junction bases left unmatched: 6. The CDR3 is made up of 14 amino acids. CDR3 protein: CASTQGTGVQPQHF. CDR3 nucleotides: TGTGCCAGCACCCAGGGGACAGGGGTTCAGCCCCAGCATTTT.

This clonotype has just a few counts. The V call is TRBV6-1, the J call TRBJ2-1, with a possible D match to TRBD1 (5 bases). The germline V gene has CDR1 MNHNS and CDR2 SASEGT. The V end lost 9 bases, the J end lost 4 bases, and 13 bases lay between the germline ends. The CDR3 spans 13 residues. The CDR3 DNA sequence: TGTGCCAGACATAAAGGGGTTTACAATGAGCAGTTCTTC. This gives the protein CARHKGVYNEQFF.

The V call is TRBV10-3, the J call TRBJ2-1; a weak D match, TRBD1 (6 bases). Trimming cost V 4 bases and J 8 bases, with 15 bases left between them. The CDR3 is 14 amino acids. Germline CDR1 ENHRY, CDR2 SYGVKD. CDR3 region: CAISANPGVDEQFF. The CDR3 nucleotides are TGTGCCATCAGTGCCAATCCAGGGGTCGATGAGCAGTTCTTC.

The chain uses TRBV28 and TRBJ2-1; D uncertain. The germline V and J ends were trimmed by 2 bases and 9 bases, with 11 bases remaining between them. This CDR3 spans 13 amino acids. Germline V gene data show CDR1 as MDHEN and CDR2 as SYDVKM. Written as DNA, the CDR3 is TGTGCCAGCAGTTTAGTCGGCAGTCGTGAGCAGTTCTTC. Encoded protein: CASSLVGSREQFF. The full variable domain, rest sourced from reference TRBV28 and TRBJ2-1, is DVKVTQSSRYLVKRTGEKVFLECVQDMDHENMFWYRQDPGLGLRLIYFSYDVKMKEKGDIPEGYSVSREKKERFSLILESASTNQTSMYLCASSLVGSREQFFGPGTRLTVL.

This sequence joins TRBV2 and TRBJ2-1, with 7 bases lining up with TRBD2. The CDR3 length is 15 residues. CDR1 is SNHLY and CDR2 is FYNNEI in the germline V gene. After removal of 4 bases from V and 8 bases from J, the junction contained 11 bases not matched to a gene. CDR3: CASSVWGRARDEQFF. The CDR3 region has the DNA TGTGCCAGCAGTGTATGGGGGAGGGCTCGGGATGAGCAGTTCTTC.